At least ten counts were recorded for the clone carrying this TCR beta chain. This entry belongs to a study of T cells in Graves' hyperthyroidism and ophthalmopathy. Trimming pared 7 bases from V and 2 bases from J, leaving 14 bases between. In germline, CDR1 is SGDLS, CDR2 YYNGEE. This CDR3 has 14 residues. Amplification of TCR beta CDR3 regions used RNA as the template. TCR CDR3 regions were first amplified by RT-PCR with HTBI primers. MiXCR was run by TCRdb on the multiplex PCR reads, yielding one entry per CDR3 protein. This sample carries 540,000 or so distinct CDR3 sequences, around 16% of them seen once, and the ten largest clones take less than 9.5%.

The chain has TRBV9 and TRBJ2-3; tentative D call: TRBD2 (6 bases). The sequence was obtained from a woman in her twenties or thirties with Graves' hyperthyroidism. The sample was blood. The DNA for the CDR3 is TGTGCCAGCTCACCACCGGGAGCCACAGATACGCAGTATTTT. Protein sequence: CASSPPGATDTQYF.